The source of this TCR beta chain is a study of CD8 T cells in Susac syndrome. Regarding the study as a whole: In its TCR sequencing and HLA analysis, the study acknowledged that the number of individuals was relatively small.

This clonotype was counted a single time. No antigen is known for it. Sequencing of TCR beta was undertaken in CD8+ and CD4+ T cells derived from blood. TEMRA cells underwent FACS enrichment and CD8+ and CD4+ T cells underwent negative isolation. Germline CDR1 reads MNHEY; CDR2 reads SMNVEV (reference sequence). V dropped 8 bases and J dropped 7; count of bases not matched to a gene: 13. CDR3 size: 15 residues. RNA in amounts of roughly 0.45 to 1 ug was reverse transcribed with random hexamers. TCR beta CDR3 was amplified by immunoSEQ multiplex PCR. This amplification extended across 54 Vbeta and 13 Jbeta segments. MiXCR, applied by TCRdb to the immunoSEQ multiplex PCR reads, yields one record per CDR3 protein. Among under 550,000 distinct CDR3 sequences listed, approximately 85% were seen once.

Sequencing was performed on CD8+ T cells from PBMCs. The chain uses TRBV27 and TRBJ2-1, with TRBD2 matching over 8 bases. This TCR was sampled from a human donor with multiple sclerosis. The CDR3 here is CASSRRGGGRNEQFF. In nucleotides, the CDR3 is TGTGCCAGCTCCCGGCGGGGCGGGGGGAGGAATGAGCAGTTCTTC.